Following are 16 T cell receptor beta chains from one sample sequenced in a study of blood T cell repertoires in COVID-19. Sequenced by immunoSEQ multiplex PCR; TCRdb stores in-frame clones only, minus some. The data show around 25,000 clones, with 65% to 80% seen just once and roughly 20% held by the top ten. The sample was peripheral blood. These TCRs come from a human donor in a cohort sampled during active or convalescent COVID-19.

The chain is built from TRBV4-1 and TRBJ2-1; D remains ambiguous. Between the trimmed V and J ends, which lost 4 bases and 7 bases, there was a span of 14 bases. CDR1 is MGHRA and CDR2 is YSYEKL in the germline V gene. The CDR3 is 14 amino acids. The CDR3 loop is CASSPLEIDNEQFF. DNA of the CDR3: TGCGCCAGCAGCCCACTTGAAATTGATAATGAGCAGTTCTTC.

The genes are TRBV7-6 and TRBJ2-5; 9 nucleotides line up with TRBD2. Trimming cost V 2 bases and J 1 base; bases outside gene matches: 5. The CDR3 is 16 residues long. Germline CDR1 and CDR2: SGHVS and FNYEAQ. CDR3 nucleotides: TGTGCCAGCAGCTTAAGCAGCGGGAGGCTCCAAGAGACCCAGTACTTC. The encoded protein is CASSLSSGRLQETQYF.

The chain combines TRBV6-5 with TRBJ1-1, with D tentatively TRBD1 (6 bases). The V gene lost 6 bases and the J gene lost 3 bases, with 14 bases spanning the gap. CDR1 and CDR2 from the germline V gene are MNHEY and SVGAGI. The CDR3 consists of 14 residues. CDR3 DNA: TGTGCCAGCAGACCAGACAGGAGATACACTGAAGCTTTCTTT. It translates to CASRPDRRYTEAFF.

J is TRBJ2-1 and V is TRBV4-2; 13 nucleotides match TRBD2. Germline assignment: CDR1 LGHNA and CDR2 YNFKEQ. With V trimmed by 4 bases and J by 7 bases, 7 bases remained unmatched. CDR3 length equals 16 residues. CDR3 sequence: CASSPLGLAGANEQFF. Here the CDR3 DNA reads TGTGCCAGCAGCCCACTTGGACTAGCGGGGGCGAATGAGCAGTTCTTC.

This chain connects TRBV6-5 to TRBJ1-5; tentatively, D is TRBD1 (6 bases). V lost 6 bases and J lost 0, with 12 bases in between. This CDR3 has 15 amino acids. The germline V gene has CDR1 MNHEY and CDR2 SVGAGI. In nucleotides, the CDR3 is TGTGCCAGCAGCGTCGAAGGGGGTAGCAATCAGCCCCAGCATTTT. Protein product: CASSVEGGSNQPQHF.

The gene calls are TRBV11-2 and TRBJ1-2; no clear D. This CDR3 region has 13 residues. The V end lost 2 bases, the J end lost 1 base, and 5 bases lay between the germline ends. Germline CDR1 SGHAT, CDR2 FQNNGV. Written as DNA, the CDR3 is TGTGCCAGCAGCTTAAGCTATAACTATGGCTACACCTTC. It encodes CASSLSYNYGYTF.

The sample holds a few counts of this clone. The chain links TRBV6-1 to TRBJ1-5; a possible D gene is TRBD1 (5 bases). The germline CDR1 and CDR2 sequences are MNHNS and SASEGT. V was pared by 1 base and J by 3 bases, with 10 bases between. CDR3 length: 15 amino acids. The chain's CDR3 is CASSEGQGLNQPQHF. The CDR3 DNA is TGTGCCAGCAGTGAAGGTCAGGGACTCAATCAGCCCCAGCATTTT.

The sample holds a few counts of this clone. J is TRBJ2-2 and V is TRBV5-4; D is unresolved. Germline CDR1 SGHNT, CDR2 YYREEE (reference sequence). The CDR3 is made up of 16 amino acids. The V end was cut by 6 bases, the J end by 2 bases, with 17 bases between. The DNA for the CDR3 is TGTGCCAGCACCTTCCCGTGGAGATCTAACACCGGGGAGCTGTTTTTT. Protein sequence: CASTFPWRSNTGELFF.

V is TRBV6-2 or TRBV6-3 and J is TRBJ1-5; 7 nucleotides line up with TRBD1. J gave up 6 bases and V 6 bases, and 20 bases lay outside the gene matches. The CDR3 sequence is 18 residues long. Germline assignment: CDR1 MNHEY and CDR2 SVGEGT. CDR3 coding DNA: TGTGCCAGCAGCCAGGGACAGTTAACTCCCCCACCCCCTCAGCCCCAGCATTTT. Translated: CASSQGQLTPPPPQPQHF.

The V gene is TRBV9, the J gene TRBJ2-2; 8 nucleotides match TRBD2. The CDR3 length is 16 residues. With V trimmed by 2 bases and J by 4 bases, 7 bases remained unmatched. Germline assignment: CDR1 SGDLS and CDR2 YYNGEE. The CDR3 sequence: CASSVSGGPSTGELFF. Written as DNA, the CDR3 is TGTGCCAGCAGCGTTTCGGGGGGGCCGTCCACCGGGGAGCTGTTTTTT. Full variable domain (remainder filled in from reference TRBV9 and TRBJ2-2): DSGVTQTPKHLITATGQRVTLRCSPRSGDLSVYWYQQSLDQGLQFLIQYYNGEERAKGNILERFSAQQFPDLHSELNLSSLELGDSALYFCASSVSGGPSTGELFFGEGSRLTVL.

The chain combines TRBV10-3 with TRBJ1-5, with TRBD1 matching over 8 bases. The V segment lost 4 bases and the J segment 2 bases; nucleotides outside the gene matches: 1. The CDR3 runs 14 residues. Germline V lookup: CDR1 ENHRY, CDR2 SYGVKD. CDR3 sequence (DNA): TGTGCCATCAGTGGGGGACAGGGCAATCAGCCCCAGCATTTT. Encoded protein: CAISGGQGNQPQHF.

This clone was detected ten times or more. The chain joins TRBV2 to TRBJ2-2, with a tentative D call TRBD2 (5 bases). V lost 6 bases, J lost 5 bases, and 16 bases lay in between. The CDR3 is 15 residues long. CDR1 SNHLY and CDR2 FYNNEI come from the germline V gene. The CDR3 DNA is TGTGCCAGCAGACAGAGGGTGGCGCTAACCGGGGAGCTGTTTTTT. It encodes CASRQRVALTGELFF.

The rearrangement joins TRBV28 to TRBJ1-1; D uncertain. Germline values: CDR1 MDHEN, CDR2 SYDVKM. V was clipped by 4 bases and J by 2 bases, with 11 bases between them. The CDR3 length is 14 residues. DNA of the CDR3: TGTGCCAGCAGTTCCCTAGCACTTAACACTGAAGCTTTCTTT. As protein: CASSSLALNTEAFF.

The gene calls are TRBV28 and TRBJ2-7, with TRBD1 identical over 9 bases. CDR1 and CDR2 from the germline V gene are MDHEN and SYDVKM. Trimming removed 3 bases from V and 5 bases from J; junction bases left unmatched: 2. The CDR3 runs 13 residues. The CDR3 sequence is CASSLDRGHEQYV. CDR3 DNA sequence: TGTGCCAGCAGTTTGGACAGGGGCCACGAGCAGTACGTC.

The rearrangement uses TRBV28 and TRBJ1-1; D is ambiguous. This CDR3 spans 11 amino acids. V shed 10 bases and J shed 8 bases, with 14 bases lying between them. The germline V gene encodes CDR1 MDHEN and CDR2 SYDVKM. CDR3 in amino acids: CATKFLVEAFF. DNA for the CDR3: TGTGCCACCAAGTTCCTAGTGGAAGCTTTCTTT. Full variable domain (missing parts from reference TRBV28 and TRBJ1-1): DVKVTQSSRYLVKRTGEKVFLECVQDMDHENMFWYRQDPGLGLRLIYFSYDVKMKEKGDIPEGYSVSREKKERFSLILESASTNQTSMYLCATKFLVEAFFGQGTRLTVV.

The rearrangement uses TRBV27 and TRBJ1-2, with D perhaps TRBD1 (5 bases). V was clipped by 6 bases and J by 3 bases, with 11 bases between them. The CDR3 covers 13 residues. From germline, CDR1 is MNHEY and CDR2 SMNVEV (reference sequence). CDR3 DNA sequence: TGTGCCAGCAGCCGCGGGACTCACTATGGCTACACCTTC. Protein sequence: CASSRGTHYGYTF.